These 8 T cell receptor beta chains were all obtained from the same sample, sequenced in a study of blood T cell repertoires in COVID-19. The method was immunoSEQ multiplex PCR; TCRdb's version includes in-frame clones alone and lacks a portion of them. Among about 200,000 clones listed, around three quarters were seen once. The sample was peripheral blood. These receptors all come from a woman in her 70s with acute or convalescent COVID-19.

CDR3 amino acids: CASRGFAQGVDEQYF. For the CDR3, the DNA is TGTGCCAGCAGGGGGTTTGCACAGGGGGTAGACGAGCAGTACTTC. V is TRBV6-6 and J is TRBJ2-7; the match to TRBD1 covers 8 bases. Germline CDR1 and CDR2: MNHNY and SVGAGI (reference sequence). V lost 6 bases to trimming and J lost 5 bases; unmatched junction nucleotides: 12. CDR3 length: 15 residues.

V gene TRBV14 combines with J gene TRBJ1-5; maybe TRBD1 (6 bases). Trimming pared 7 bases from V and 3 bases from J, leaving 16 bases between. The CDR3 length is 15 residues. Germline V gene sequence: CDR1 SGHDN, CDR2 FVKESK. In nucleotides, the CDR3 is TGTGCCAGCAATGAGGACAGTCTTATCAATCAGCCCCAGCATTTT. This codes for CASNEDSLINQPQHF.

The gene calls are TRBV6-5 and TRBJ2-5, with D perhaps matching TRBD2 (5 bases). With 6 bases removed from V and 2 bases from J, the gap between germline ends came to 10 bases. Germline V gene data show CDR1 as MNHEY and CDR2 as SVGAGI. The CDR3 has 13 amino acids. The CDR3: CASSRGSQETQYF. The CDR3 DNA reads TGTGCCAGCAGCCGGGGATCACAAGAGACCCAGTACTTC.

In its sample, this clone was seen a few times. The chain uses TRBV19 and TRBJ2-2; D is ambiguous. V was pared by 8 bases and J by 3 bases, with 4 bases between. Per the germline V gene, CDR1 is LNHDA and CDR2 is SQIVND (reference sequence). This CDR3 comprises 11 residues. DNA of the CDR3: TGTGCCAGTGTCGACACCGGGGAGCTGTTTTTT. It specifies CASVDTGELFF.

On this clone itself: Within the sample, other DNA sequences also encode this same CDR3. The chain is built from TRBV5-1 and TRBJ2-1, with 11 bases fitting TRBD2. CDR3 length equals 15 residues. Trimming removed 0 bases from V and 4 bases from J; junction bases left unmatched: 0. Germline V gives CDR1 SGHRS, CDR2 YFSETQ. This CDR3 reads CASSLGTSGYNEQFF. As DNA, the CDR3 is TGCGCCAGCAGCTTGGGGACTAGCGGGTACAATGAGCAGTTCTTC.

The chain couples TRBV3-1 (or the pseudogene TRBV3-2) to TRBJ2-5, with TRBD2 identical over 10 bases. Germline CDR1 LGHDT, CDR2 YNNKEL (reference sequence). J lost 5 bases, V lost 6 bases, and 12 bases had no gene match. The CDR3 loop spans 16 amino acids. CDR3 nucleotides: TGTGCCAGCAGACTCATAGCCAGCGGGAGGGGGGAGACCCAGTACTTC. This encodes CASRLIASGRGETQYF.

The chain carries TRBV6-5 and TRBJ1-6, with D unresolved. Trimming left V 5 bases short and J 5 bases short, with 7 bases between. Germline V gives CDR1 MNHEY, CDR2 SVGAGI. The CDR3 consists of 13 residues. The CDR3 nucleotides read TGTGCCAGCAGTCCGGGTGATAATTCACCCCTCCACTTT. It yields the protein CASSPGDNSPLHF.

This sequence joins TRBV12-3 or TRBV12-4 and TRBJ1-2, with D perhaps TRBD1 (6 bases). This CDR3 contains 13 residues. The V gene lost 2 bases and the J gene lost 7 bases, with 11 bases spanning the gap. CDR3 bases: TGTGCCAGCAGTTTAACTACAGGGTCTGGCTACACCTTC. Protein: CASSLTTGSGYTF.